This passage covers 8 T cell receptor beta chains from one sample sequenced in a study of cytomegalovirus exposure and HLA in healthy donors. This table comes from immunoSEQ multiplex PCR, and its TCRdb copy is limited to in-frame clones, with some not included. The table includes 150,000 or so clones, about 86% detected once. The specimen was PBMCs. These receptors all come from a human donor in good health.

On this clone itself: An end of the junction does not agree with germline; a read error may underlie this. This chain links TRBV7-3 with TRBJ2-5, with TRBD1 matching over 9 bases. The CDR3 length is 14 residues. The germline V gene has CDR1 SGHTA and CDR2 FQGTGA. The CDR3 protein is CASSLTGGSETQYF. The CDR3 DNA reads as TGTGCCAGCAGCCTAACAGGGGGCTCGGAGACCCAGTACTTC.

This clone has just a few counts. This rearrangement joins TRBV11-2 to TRBJ2-7; D is ambiguous. This CDR3 is 14 amino acids long. Trimming shortened V by 5 bases and J by 7 bases, and 18 bases separated the two germline ends. The germline V gene encodes CDR1 SGHAT and CDR2 FQNNGV. CDR3 loop: CASSPLVSRSEQYF. Written as DNA, the CDR3 is TGTGCCAGCAGCCCTCTCGTAAGCCGCTCGGAGCAGTACTTC.

V usage is TRBV9 and J usage is TRBJ2-1, with unresolved D. The CDR3 is 12 residues long. V gave up 0 bases and J gave up 7 bases, with 5 bases separating them. Germline lookup yields CDR1 SGDLS and CDR2 YYNGEE. CDR3 nucleotide sequence: TGTGCCAGCAGCGTAGGCAGGAATGAGCAGTTCTTC. It translates to CASSVGRNEQFF.

This clone occurred once. This chain joins TRBV2 and TRBJ1-1; D is perhaps TRBD1 (6 bases). V was trimmed by 2 bases and J by 3 bases, leaving 22 bases between them. The CDR3 is 18 amino acids. The germline gives CDR1 SNHLY, CDR2 FYNNEI. The CDR3 region has the DNA TGTGCCAGCAGTGAACCCGAGATCAGGGGCAAGGAGGACACTGAAGCTTTCTTT. Its protein product is CASSEPEIRGKEDTEAFF.

This clone was seen a single time. This chain uses TRBV5-1 with TRBJ2-7; TRBD2 matches at 9 bases. Trimming removed 3 bases from V and 4 bases from J; junction bases left unmatched: 11. The CDR3 totals 16 residues. Germline V gene sequence: CDR1 SGHRS, CDR2 YFSETQ. CDR3 sequence (DNA): TGCGCCAGCAGCTCGACCATTAGCGGGAGAGCGTACGAGCAGTACTTC. Protein product: CASSSTISGRAYEQYF.

This clone was seen only a few times. V and J are TRBV6-5 and TRBJ2-3; D perhaps matches TRBD2 (6 bases). Germline CDR1 and CDR2: MNHEY and SVGAGI. The CDR3 has 12 amino acids. Trimming pared 5 bases from V and 5 bases from J, leaving 8 bases between. The CDR3 DNA sequence: TGTGCCAGCAGTGGGACTGGAGATACGCAGTATTTT. Its translation is CASSGTGDTQYF.

The J gene is TRBJ2-1, the V gene TRBV6-6; perhaps TRBD1 as D (5 bases). Trimming stripped 6 bases from V and 4 bases from J, with 19 bases between. This CDR3 contains 16 residues. Germline V gene sequence: CDR1 MNHNY, CDR2 SVGAGI (reference sequence). CDR3 loop: CASRGLEATKYNEQFF. CDR3 coding DNA: TGTGCCAGCAGGGGGCTTGAAGCGACGAAGTACAATGAGCAGTTCTTC.

The chain links TRBV9 to TRBJ2-1, with D maybe TRBD2 (5 bases). The CDR3 sequence is 13 residues long. CDR1 and CDR2 (germline): SGDLS, YYNGEE. The V gene lost 0 bases and the J gene lost 15 bases, with 16 bases spanning the gap. CDR3 protein: CASSVEVEGKRFF. The CDR3 nucleotides read TGTGCCAGCAGCGTAGAAGTCGAGGGAAAGAGGTTCTTC.